Listed below are T cell receptor beta chains from one sample, sequenced in a study of brain T cells in children with intractable seizures. Sequencing was performed with immunoSEQ multiplex PCR; in TCRdb, only in-frame clones are kept and a portion is missing. Of about 340,000 clones in the sample, 93% were seen once. Material: peripheral blood, obtained 5 to 6 months after surgery. The receptor set was obtained from a boy younger than two with tuberous sclerosis and intractable seizures. CDR3s include the opening cysteine and the closing phenylalanine or tryptophan. The D gene is left open where the match is weak. Not all rows give a size; the values are once, few, many and, for expanded clones, a class.

j_call	clone_size	v_call	d_call	cdr3_nt	cdr3_aa
TRBJ1-2	few	TRBV6-5	TRBD1	TGTGCCAGCAGCCAACTGGAAGGGGGCGCCTATGGCTACACCTTC	CASSQLEGGAYGYTF
TRBJ2-5	.	TRBV11-2	TRBD2	TGTGCCAGCAGCTTGGGACTAGCGGGAGGAGAGACCCAGTACTTC	CASSLGLAGGETQYF
TRBJ2-7	.	TRBV4-1	.	TGCGCCAGCAGCCCAGTAATAGGCGGGAAAGGTTACGAGCAGTACTTC	CASSPVIGGKGYEQYF
TRBJ1-1	.	TRBV15	.	TGTGCCACCAGCAGAGATCCACTGCTGAACACTGAAGCTTTCTTT	CATSRDPLLNTEAFF
TRBJ1-4	.	TRBV19	TRBD1	TGTGCCAGTAGTCCCGTCGGAGGGGGCTTTGAAAAACTGTTTTTT	CASSPVGGGFEKLFF
TRBJ2-7	once	TRBV5-5	TRBD2	TGTGCCAGCAGCTTGGGACTAGCGGGGAAAGGCGAGCAGTACTTC	CASSLGLAGKGEQYF
TRBJ1-5	.	TRBV30	.	TGTGCCTGGAAGGGACGGCAGATTGGGGCCCTACATTTT	CAWKGRQIGALHF
TRBJ1-2	.	TRBV20-1	TRBD1	TGCAGTGCTAGCGACAGGGTTGGCTACACCTTC	CSASDRVGYTF
TRBJ2-5	.	TRBV19	.	TGTGCCAGTAGTATTCCGGGAGGGGGCGCAGAGACCCAGTACTTC	CASSIPGGGAETQYF
TRBJ2-5	.	TRBV12-5	.	TGTGCTAGTGGTTCCCAGGGGTCCACGTCTGACCAAGAGACCCAGTACTTC	CASGSQGSTSDQETQYF
TRBJ2-5	.	TRBV7-2	TRBD1	TGTGCCAGCAGCGCACGCCGGACAGGGGTAAATCAAGAGACCCAGTACTTC	CASSARRTGVNQETQYF
TRBJ1-4	.	TRBV2	TRBD1	TGTGCCAGCAACCAACAGGGGCCAGAGGAAAAACTGTTTTTT	CASNQQGPEEKLFF
TRBJ2-2	.	TRBV3-1/TRBV3-2	TRBD2	TGTGCCAGCAGCCAACCGGGACTAGCGGGAGCGGCCGGGGAGCTGTTTTTT	CASSQPGLAGAAGELFF
TRBJ1-1	.	TRBV19	.	TGTGCCAGTAGCCCAACCCAAAGGGGTTCCCAAGCTTTCTTT	CASSPTQRGSQAFF
TRBJ1-1	.	TRBV9	.	TGTGCCAGCAGCATCCGGGACACCGGTGAAGCTTTCTTT	CASSIRDTGEAFF
TRBJ1-5	.	TRBV27	.	TGTGCCAGCAGGCCGGGGGGGGCTACTGATCAGCCCCAGCATTTT	CASRPGGATDQPQHF
TRBJ2-3	.	TRBV6-5	TRBD2	TGTGCCAGCAGTTACGGGCTAGCGGTTGGAGATACGCAGTATTTT	CASSYGLAVGDTQYF
TRBJ2-7	.	TRBV27	.	TGTGCCAGCAGGGAAGACTCAGCCTACGAGCAGTACTTC	CASREDSAYEQYF
TRBJ1-2	.	TRBV6-5	TRBD1	TGTGCCAGCAAGGCGACAGGGGGCAAGAGACATGGCTACACCTTC	CASKATGGKRHGYTF
TRBJ2-7	once	TRBV21-1	.	TGTGCCAGCAGCCGGGACGGTTTCATGCAAAGTCTCAGCGGGCGTCCTTTGGAGCAGTACTTC	CASSRDGFMQSLSGRPLEQYF
TRBJ1-1	.	TRBV6-1	.	TGTGCCAGCAGTTATCGGGGGGGCACTGAAGCTTTCTTT	CASSYRGGTEAFF
TRBJ1-5	.	TRBV30	TRBD1	TGTGCCTGGGGGGAAATGGCAGGGGGGTCTCAGCCCCAGCATTTT	CAWGEMAGGSQPQHF
TRBJ1-1	.	TRBV28	.	TGTGCCAGCAGTATCCTAGGGGGTGGGGACACTGAAGCTTTCTTT	CASSILGGGDTEAFF
TRBJ1-5	.	TRBV24-1	.	TGTGCCACCAGTGATTTAACAGGGACACGGGTGAGTAGTCAGCCCCAGCATTTT	CATSDLTGTRVSSQPQHF
TRBJ2-7	.	TRBV9	TRBD2	TGTGCCAGCAGCCCCCCAACTAGCGGGAGGGCCCGCGAGCAGTACTTC	CASSPPTSGRAREQYF
TRBJ2-7	.	TRBV29-1	.	TGCAGCGGCCGAACCAACAAACCAGGGGAATTGGTCTACGAGCAGTACTTC	CSGRTNKPGELVYEQYF
TRBJ1-5	.	TRBV19	.	TGTGCCAGTAGTACGTTCCATAATAGCAATCAGCCCCAGCATTTT	CASSTFHNSNQPQHF
TRBJ1-1	.	TRBV24-1	TRBD1	TGTGCCACCAGTGGGGAGACAGGGGGCGAAAACACTGAAGCTTTCTTT	CATSGETGGENTEAFF
TRBJ2-1	.	TRBV2	TRBD2	TGTGCCAGCAGTGAATGGCGGGAGGGCCCGGATGAGCAGTTCTTC	CASSEWREGPDEQFF
TRBJ1-1	.	TRBV19	TRBD1	TGTGCCAGTAGTATAGAGGAAGACAGGGAGGTCACTGAAGCTTTCTTT	CASSIEEDREVTEAFF
TRBJ2-7	.	TRBV5-1	TRBD2	TGCGCCAGCAGCTTGATTAGCGGGAGCCTTTACGAGCAGTACTTC	CASSLISGSLYEQYF
TRBJ2-4	.	TRBV4-1	.	TGCGCCAGCAGCCAAGGACCCGGAGGAAACATTCAGTACTTC	CASSQGPGGNIQYF
TRBJ2-2	.	TRBV7-2	.	TGTGCCAGCAGCTTATACAGGGTTTTGAGCGCCGGGGAGCTGTTTTTT	CASSLYRVLSAGELFF
TRBJ2-1	.	TRBV10-1	.	TGCGCCAGCAGTGAGTCTTGGGTGACTAGGCCCTACAATGAGCAGTTCTTC	CASSESWVTRPYNEQFF
TRBJ2-1	.	TRBV19	.	TGTGCCAGTAGTTCGGACTCGAACTCCTACAATGAGCAGTTCTTC	CASSSDSNSYNEQFF
TRBJ1-1	.	TRBV2	.	TGTGCCAGCACACTGTACACTGAAGCTTTCTTT	CASTLYTEAFF
TRBJ2-1	.	TRBV3-1/TRBV3-2	.	TGTGCCAGCAGCCAATCGAGGGGTAACTCCTACAATGAGCAGTTCTTC	CASSQSRGNSYNEQFF
TRBJ1-2	.	TRBV6-5	.	TGTGCCAGCCCCTTTTATGGCTACACCTTC	CASPFYGYTF
TRBJ2-7	.	TRBV5-5	TRBD1	TGTGCCAGCAGCTTGGGACAGGGGGCTGAATACGAGCAGTACTTC	CASSLGQGAEYEQYF
TRBJ2-5	.	TRBV11-3	.	TGTGCCAGCAGCTCTCAGCTCACGGAGACCCAGTACTTC	CASSSQLTETQYF
TRBJ1-4	.	TRBV19	.	TGTGCCAGTAGTGGTGGTGGGGTGTGGGGCGAAAAACTGTTTTTT	CASSGGGVWGEKLFF
TRBJ2-2	.	TRBV4-1	.	TGCGCCAGCAGCCAACCTCGGGGGAATGGGAACACCGGGGAGCTGTTTTTT	CASSQPRGNGNTGELFF
TRBJ1-1	once	TRBV15	.	TGTGCCACCAGCAGACAGGGCACTGAAGCTTTCTTT	CATSRQGTEAFF
TRBJ1-5	.	TRBV27	.	TGTGCCAGCAGACTCTATAGCAATCAGCCCCAGCATTTT	CASRLYSNQPQHF
TRBJ2-7	.	TRBV30	.	TGTGCCTGGAGTGTGGGGGGCCCCTACGAGCAGTACTTC	CAWSVGGPYEQYF
TRBJ2-3	.	TRBV4-1	TRBD1	TGCGCCAGCTCGCTCCAGGGGGCAGATACGCAGTATTTT	CASSLQGADTQYF
TRBJ1-6	few	TRBV5-6	TRBD1	TGTGCCAGCAGCCCCGACAGGGGACTGGTGGTGGATTCACCCCTCCACTTT	CASSPDRGLVVDSPLHF
TRBJ1-5	once	TRBV19	.	TGTGCCAGTATCTCCGGGCCGCGCAATCAGCCCCAGCATTTT	CASISGPRNQPQHF
TRBJ1-1	.	TRBV21-1	.	TGTGCCAGCAGCAAAGGGCCCCGACAGGGGGCGAACACTGAAGCTTTCTTT	CASSKGPRQGANTEAFF
TRBJ1-1	.	TRBV27	TRBD1	TGTGCCAGCAGTTCCCGGGACAGGGCAATGAACACTGAAGCTTTCTTT	CASSSRDRAMNTEAFF
TRBJ1-4	.	TRBV30	.	TGTGCCTGGAGTTCAAGCAGCCGTAATGAAAAACTGTTTTTT	CAWSSSSRNEKLFF
TRBJ2-7	once	TRBV11-2	TRBD1	TGTGCCAGCGCCTCCATCAGGGGGAGCTCCTACGAGCAGTACTTC	CASASIRGSSYEQYF